This TCR beta chain was found in a study of vaccination effects on CD4 cells after COVID-19. Study-level findings and limits: There were few convalescent patients in the study and no early post-infection timepoints. Marked clonal contraction was seen late after vaccination (in both infection- and vaccine-induced clones).

CDR3 length: 14 amino acids. Germline loops: CDR1 SGHNT, CDR2 YYREEE (reference sequence). V shed 4 bases and J 5 bases; nucleotides not matched to a gene: 6. Under the ViraFEST assay, PBMC were stimulated with viral peptide pools so that antigen-specific CD4+ T cells expanded. Sequencing was performed afterwards. Following 10 days of culture, CD4+ T cells were isolated. A positive SARS-CoV-2 PCR test fell between March and December 2020. Days 3 and 7 saw half the medium replaced with IL-2 medium. Profiled with immunoSEQ multiplex PCR; TCRdb holds only in-frame clones, not every one. This table has about 19,000 clones, around 70% appearing once. This clone was counted only a few times. Its antigen is currently unknown.

This clonotype was obtained from a human donor who had a prior SARS-CoV-2 infection. The chain recombines TRBV5-4 with TRBJ2-3; 8 bases agree with TRBD2. This sample comprised CD4+ T cells from PBMCs cultured with SARS-CoV-2 spike peptides, obtained before COVID-19 vaccination. This CDR3 reads CASSPQRELDTQYF. The CDR3 DNA sequence: TGTGCCAGCAGCCCCCAGCGGGAGTTAGATACGCAGTATTTT.